This T cell receptor (beta chain) emerged from a study of HIV-infected patients and healthy controls. No cell fractionation was done, so the repertoire covers all unsorted peripheral blood T cells. cDNA was made from approximately 0.55 ug RNA using alpha and beta constant primers. Using multiplexing indices, alpha and beta chain libraries were generated apart by chain-specific third strand synthesis. A single record per CDR3 protein comes from TCRdb applying MiXCR to the 5' RACE reads. Of about 17,000 distinct CDR3 sequences listed, 5.5% were seen once; the top ten hold about 1.9%. This clonotype was recorded many times. This CDR3 is 12 amino acids long. Trimming removed 2 bases from V and 6 bases from J, with 8 bases in between. Germline lookup yields CDR1 MNHNY and CDR2 SVGAGI (reference sequence).

The TCR comes from an adult in good health. Input material: blood. This rearrangement joins TRBV6-6 to TRBJ2-7, with a weak D call TRBD2 (6 bases). The CDR3 here is CASSYAGTEQYF. The CDR3 coding sequence is TGTGCCAGCAGTTACGCGGGGACCGAGCAGTACTTC.